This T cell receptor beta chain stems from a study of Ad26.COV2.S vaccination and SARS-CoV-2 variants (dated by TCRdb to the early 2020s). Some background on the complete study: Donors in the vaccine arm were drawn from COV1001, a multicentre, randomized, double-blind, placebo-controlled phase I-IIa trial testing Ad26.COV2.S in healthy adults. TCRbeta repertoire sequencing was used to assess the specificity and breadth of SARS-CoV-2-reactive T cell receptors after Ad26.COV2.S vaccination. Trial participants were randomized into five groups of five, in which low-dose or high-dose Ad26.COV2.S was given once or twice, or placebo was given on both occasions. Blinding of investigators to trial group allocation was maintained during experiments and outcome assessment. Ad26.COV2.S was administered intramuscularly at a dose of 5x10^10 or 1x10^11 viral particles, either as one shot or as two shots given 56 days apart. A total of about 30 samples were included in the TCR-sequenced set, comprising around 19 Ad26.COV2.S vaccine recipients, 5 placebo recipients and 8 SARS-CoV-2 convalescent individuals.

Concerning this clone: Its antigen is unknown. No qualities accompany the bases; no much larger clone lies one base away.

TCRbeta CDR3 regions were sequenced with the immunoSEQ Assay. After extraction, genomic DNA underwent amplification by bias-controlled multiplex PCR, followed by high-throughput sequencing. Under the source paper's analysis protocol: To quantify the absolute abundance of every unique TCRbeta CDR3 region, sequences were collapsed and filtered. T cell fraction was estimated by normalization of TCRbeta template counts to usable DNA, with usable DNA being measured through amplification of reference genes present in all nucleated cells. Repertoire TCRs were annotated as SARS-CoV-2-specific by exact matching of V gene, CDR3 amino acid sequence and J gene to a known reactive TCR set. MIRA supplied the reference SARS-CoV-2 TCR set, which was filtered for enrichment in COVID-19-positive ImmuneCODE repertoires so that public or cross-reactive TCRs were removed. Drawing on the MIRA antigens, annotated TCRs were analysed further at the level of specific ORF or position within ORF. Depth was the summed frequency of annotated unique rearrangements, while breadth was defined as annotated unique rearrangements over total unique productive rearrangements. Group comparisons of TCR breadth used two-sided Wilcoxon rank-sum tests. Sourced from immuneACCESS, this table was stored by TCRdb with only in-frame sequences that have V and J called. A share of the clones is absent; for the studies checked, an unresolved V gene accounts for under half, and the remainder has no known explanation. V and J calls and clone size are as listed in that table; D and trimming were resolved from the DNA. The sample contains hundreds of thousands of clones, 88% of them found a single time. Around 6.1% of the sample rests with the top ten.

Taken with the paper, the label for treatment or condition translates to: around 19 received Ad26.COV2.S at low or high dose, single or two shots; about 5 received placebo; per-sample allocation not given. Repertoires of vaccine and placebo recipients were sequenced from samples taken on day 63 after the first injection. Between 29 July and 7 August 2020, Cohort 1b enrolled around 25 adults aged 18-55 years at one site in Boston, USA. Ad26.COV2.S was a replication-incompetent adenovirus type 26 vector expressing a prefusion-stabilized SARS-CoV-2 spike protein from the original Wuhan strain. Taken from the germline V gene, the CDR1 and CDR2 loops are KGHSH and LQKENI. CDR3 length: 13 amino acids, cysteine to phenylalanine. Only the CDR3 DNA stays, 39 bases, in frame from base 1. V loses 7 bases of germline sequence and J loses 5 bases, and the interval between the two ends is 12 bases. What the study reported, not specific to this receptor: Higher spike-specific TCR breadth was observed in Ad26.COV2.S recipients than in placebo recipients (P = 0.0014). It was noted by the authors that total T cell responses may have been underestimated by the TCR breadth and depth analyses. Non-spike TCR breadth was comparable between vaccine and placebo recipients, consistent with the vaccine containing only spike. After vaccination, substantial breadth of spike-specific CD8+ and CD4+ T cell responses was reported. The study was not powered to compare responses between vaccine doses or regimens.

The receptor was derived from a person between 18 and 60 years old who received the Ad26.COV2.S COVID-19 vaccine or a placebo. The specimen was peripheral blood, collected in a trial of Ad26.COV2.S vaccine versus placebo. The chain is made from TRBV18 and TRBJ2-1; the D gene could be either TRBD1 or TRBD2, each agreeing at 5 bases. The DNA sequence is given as TGTGCCAGCTGTCGGGGCTTGAACAATGAGCAGTTCTTC. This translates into CASCRGLNNEQFF.